This TCR beta chain came from a study of blood T cells in healthy people across ages. About the study: Per every two T cells, about one barcoded beta molecule was captured by template switching. Study-wide points: Naive T cell percentage strongly correlated with TCR beta diversity. Leaving the PBMCs unsorted stopped any conclusive comparison of naive versus antigen-experienced cells.

Healthy Caucasians from Russia aged about 6 to 100 served as donors. For this clonotype: The antigen remains undetermined.

The CDR3 totals 14 residues. Trimming removed 0 bases at V and 6 bases at J, with 15 bases between. The germline CDR1 and CDR2 sequences are DFQATT and SNEGSKA (reference sequence). With a J-beta primer mix and a sample-barcoded 5' primer, a second PCR ran about 7 to 12 cycles. Via MiXCR, TCRdb re-called the 5' RACE reads, giving one row per CDR3 protein. The repertoire holds some 1.5 million distinct CDR3 sequences, with under 55% as singletons. The sequenced material came from blood. V is TRBV20-1 and J is TRBJ2-7, with D hard to call. This receptor was obtained from a young woman in good health. For the CDR3, the DNA is TGCAGTGCTAGAGATGTGATAGCCACGGGCGAGCAGTACTTC. This codes for CSARDVIATGEQYF.